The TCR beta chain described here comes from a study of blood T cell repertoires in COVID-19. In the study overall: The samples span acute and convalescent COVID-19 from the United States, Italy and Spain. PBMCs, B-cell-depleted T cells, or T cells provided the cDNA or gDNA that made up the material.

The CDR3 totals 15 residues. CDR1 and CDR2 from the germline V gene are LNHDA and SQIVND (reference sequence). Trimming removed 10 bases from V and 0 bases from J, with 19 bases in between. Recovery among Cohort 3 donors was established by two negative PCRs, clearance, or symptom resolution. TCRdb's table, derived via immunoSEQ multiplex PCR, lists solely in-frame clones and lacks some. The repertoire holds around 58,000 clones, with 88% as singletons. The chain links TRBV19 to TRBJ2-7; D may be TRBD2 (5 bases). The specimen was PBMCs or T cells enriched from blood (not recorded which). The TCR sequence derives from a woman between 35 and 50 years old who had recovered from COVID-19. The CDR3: CATSPREGFSYEQYF. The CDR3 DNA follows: TGTGCCACCTCCCCCCGAGAGGGATTCTCCTACGAGCAGTACTTC. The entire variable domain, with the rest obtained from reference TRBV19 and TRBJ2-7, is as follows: DGGITQSPKYLFRKEGQNVTLSCEQNLNHDAMYWYRQDPGQGLRLIYYSQIVNDFQKGDIAEGYSVSREKKESFPLTVTSAQKNPTAFYLCATSPREGFSYEQYFGPGTRLTVT.